Here is one T cell receptor beta chain with its context. The data belong to a study of blood T cell repertoires in COVID-19. About the research overall: Italy, Spain and the United States were the sources of the convalescent and acute COVID-19 samples. PBMCs, B-cell-depleted T cells, or T cells provided the cDNA or gDNA that made up the material.

The CDR3 runs 13 residues. Germline V CDR1 and CDR2: ENHRY, SYGVKD. Trimming cost V 4 bases and J 5 bases, with 11 bases left between them. In the original workflow: Estimation of nucleated cell counts relied on the amplification of reference gene primers. Produced via immunoSEQ multiplex PCR; TCRdb's table is partial and in-frame only. V and J calls and clone size are given by that table; D and trimming were obtained from the DNA. The sample lists tens of thousands of clones, around nine tenths occurring once. The rearrangement joins TRBV10-3 to TRBJ2-5; maybe TRBD2 (5 bases). The sequence was obtained from an older woman with acute or convalescent COVID-19. Sequenced material: peripheral blood. The CDR3 region is CAISVRVWETQYF. In DNA, the CDR3 is TGTGCCATCAGTGTGAGGGTTTGGGAGACCCAGTACTTC.